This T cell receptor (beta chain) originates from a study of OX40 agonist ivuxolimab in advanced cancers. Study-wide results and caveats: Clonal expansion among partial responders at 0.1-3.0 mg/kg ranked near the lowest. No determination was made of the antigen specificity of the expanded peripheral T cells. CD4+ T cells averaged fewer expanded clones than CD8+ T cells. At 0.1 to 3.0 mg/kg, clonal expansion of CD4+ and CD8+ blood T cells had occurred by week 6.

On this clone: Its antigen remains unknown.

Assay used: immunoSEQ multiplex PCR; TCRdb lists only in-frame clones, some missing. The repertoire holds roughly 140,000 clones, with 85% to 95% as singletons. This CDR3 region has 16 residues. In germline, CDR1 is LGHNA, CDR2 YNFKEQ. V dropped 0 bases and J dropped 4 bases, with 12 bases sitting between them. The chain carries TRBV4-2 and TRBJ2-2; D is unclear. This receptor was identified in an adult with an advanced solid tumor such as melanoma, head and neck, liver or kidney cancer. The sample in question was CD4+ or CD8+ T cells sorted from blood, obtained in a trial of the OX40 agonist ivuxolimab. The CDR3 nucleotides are TGTGCCAGCAGCCAAGAGCAGGCAGCAGGCACCGGGGAGCTGTTTTTT. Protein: CASSQEQAAGTGELFF.